The clone carrying this TCR beta chain was detected a few times. Its specificity is unknown. TCRdb used MiXCR to reprocess the 5' RACE reads, holding one entry per CDR3 protein. The top ten hold 40% of the sample, which has about 130,000 distinct CDR3 sequences, around 9.8% seen once. The ends were cut back, 4 bases at V and 5 bases at J, with 22 bases in the middle. Per germline, CDR1 SGHRS and CDR2 YFSETQ. The CDR3 has 16 residues. This sample is part of a study of T cells after yellow fever vaccination. Study-wide results and limits: Clonotypes found in both CD4 and CD8 compartments made up a small share.

The sample consisted of CD8+ T cells sorted from PBMCs, taken on the day of the yellow fever booster vaccination. The V gene is TRBV5-1, the J gene TRBJ2-7; D is possibly TRBD1 (6 bases). The TCR was taken from a man younger than 30 who received the YFV17D yellow fever vaccine. The CDR3 DNA reads as TGCGCCAGCAGCCTTGGGTGGGACACCGTGGGCAACGAGCAGTACTTC. It yields the protein CASSLGWDTVGNEQYF.